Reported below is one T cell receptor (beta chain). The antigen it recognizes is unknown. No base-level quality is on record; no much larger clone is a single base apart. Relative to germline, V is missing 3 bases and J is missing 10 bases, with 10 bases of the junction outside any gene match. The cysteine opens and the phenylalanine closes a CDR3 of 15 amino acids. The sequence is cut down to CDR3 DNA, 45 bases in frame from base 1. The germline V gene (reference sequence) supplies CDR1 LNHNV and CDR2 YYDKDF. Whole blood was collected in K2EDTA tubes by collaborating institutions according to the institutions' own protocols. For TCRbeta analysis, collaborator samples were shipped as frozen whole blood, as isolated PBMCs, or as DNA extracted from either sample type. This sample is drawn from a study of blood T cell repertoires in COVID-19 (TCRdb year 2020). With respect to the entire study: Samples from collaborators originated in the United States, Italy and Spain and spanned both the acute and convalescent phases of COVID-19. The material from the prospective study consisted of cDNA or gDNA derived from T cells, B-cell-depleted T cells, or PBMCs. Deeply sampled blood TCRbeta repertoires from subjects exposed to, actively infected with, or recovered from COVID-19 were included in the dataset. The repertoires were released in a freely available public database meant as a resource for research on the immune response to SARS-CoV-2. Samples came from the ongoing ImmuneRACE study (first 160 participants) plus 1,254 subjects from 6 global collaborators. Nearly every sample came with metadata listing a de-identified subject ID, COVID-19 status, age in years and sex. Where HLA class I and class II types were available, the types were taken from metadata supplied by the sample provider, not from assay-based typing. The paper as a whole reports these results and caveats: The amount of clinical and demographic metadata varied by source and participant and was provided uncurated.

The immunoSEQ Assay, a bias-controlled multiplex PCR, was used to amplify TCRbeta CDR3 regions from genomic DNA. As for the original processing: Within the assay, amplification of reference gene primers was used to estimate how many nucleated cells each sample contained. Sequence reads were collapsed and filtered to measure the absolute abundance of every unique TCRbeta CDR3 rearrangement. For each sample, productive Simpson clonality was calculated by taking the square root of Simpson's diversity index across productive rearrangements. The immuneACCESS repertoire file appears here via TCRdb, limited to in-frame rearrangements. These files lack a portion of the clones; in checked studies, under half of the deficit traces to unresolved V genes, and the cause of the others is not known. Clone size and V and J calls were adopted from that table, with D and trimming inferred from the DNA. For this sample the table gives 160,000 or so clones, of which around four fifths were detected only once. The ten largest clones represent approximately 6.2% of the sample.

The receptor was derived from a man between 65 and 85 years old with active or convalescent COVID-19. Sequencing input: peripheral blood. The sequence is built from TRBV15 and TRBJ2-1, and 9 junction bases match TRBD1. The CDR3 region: CATSRGQGFSGEQFF. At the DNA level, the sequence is TGTGCCACCAGCAGGGGACAGGGCTTTTCAGGCGAGCAGTTCTTC.